These 7 T cell receptor beta chains came from one sample sequenced in a study of T cell clonality in common variable immunodeficiency. Whole-study findings and limits: Fewer deletions and N-nucleotide insertions were reportedly seen in common variable immunodeficiency TCR beta sequences.

TCRdb's copy holds only in-frame clones and misses some; the assay was immunoSEQ multiplex PCR. The sample yields 25,000 to 30,000 clones, without any singletons. No antigen has been assigned to these receptors. Sequenced material: peripheral blood mononuclear cells. These TCRs come from a human donor with common variable immunodeficiency.

To note about this clone: The read is 3 residues too short to cover the CDR3 end, so that end is filled in from the germline J gene. V usage is TRBV30 and J usage is TRBJ1-6; D may be TRBD1 (6 bases). V lost 0 bases and J lost 1, with 10 bases in between. This CDR3 comprises 16 residues. Germline V gives CDR1 GTSNPN, CDR2 SVGIG (reference sequence). The CDR3 is CAWSVGGASYNSPLHF. The sequenced CDR3 bases are TGTGCCTGGAGTGTAGGGGGGGCATCCTATAATTCACCC.

This clone was seen a handful of times. With the read ending 3 residues before the CDR3 end, the germline J gene is used to fill in that end. The chain carries TRBV7-6 and TRBJ2-5; D is possibly TRBD2 (6 bases). The CDR3 runs to 18 residues. Germline loops: CDR1 SGHVS, CDR2 FNYEAQ. Trimming pared 2 bases from V and 0 bases from J, leaving 19 bases between. CDR3 bases read: TGTGCCAGCAGCTTAAATATGAGGGACTTCTGGTACCAAGAGACC. As protein: CASSLNMRDFWYQET. The CDR3, in full, reads CASSLNMRDFWYQETQYF.

There are a few counts of this clone. The read halts 3 residues ahead of the CDR3 end, with the missing end drawn from the germline J gene. The V gene is TRBV5-6, the J gene TRBJ2-1; maybe TRBD2 (5 bases). CDR3 length: 15 amino acids. Germline V lookup: CDR1 SGHDT, CDR2 YYEEEE. V was trimmed by 5 bases and J by 0 bases, leaving 12 bases between them. The CDR3 loop is CASRLDWSSYNEQFF. CDR3 DNA, as far as it was read: TGTGCCAGCAGACTAGACTGGAGCTCCTACAATGAG.

This clone was detected ten times or more. This chain's CDR3 is CSAGSDRAAGYTF. The part of the CDR3 DNA that was read is TGCAGTGCTGGCTCGGACAGGGCGGCTGGC. The V call is TRBV20-1, the J call TRBJ1-2, with 8 positions matching TRBD1. The read falls 3 residues short of the CDR3 end, and the missing part is taken from the germline J gene. The CDR3 consists of 13 residues. V was pared by 5 bases and J by 7 bases, with 9 bases of the junction left unmatched. Germline lookup yields CDR1 DFQATT and CDR2 SNEGSKA (reference sequence).

This clone has at least ten counts. From the germline J gene comes the end of the CDR3, since the read stops 3 residues before it. The rearrangement joins TRBV6-4 to TRBJ2-2; D is perhaps TRBD2 (6 bases). The CDR3 covers 13 residues. V was pared by 8 bases and J by 8 bases, with 15 bases between. CDR1 MRHNA and CDR2 SNTAGT come from the germline V gene. CDR3 DNA, as far as it was read: TGTGCCAGCGCCACCAGGGAGGCTGGGGAG. Amino acids: CASATREAGE. From start to end, the CDR3 is CASATREAGELFF.

This clone appeared a few times. The CDR3 goes on 3 residues after the read ends, and that part is filled in from the germline J gene. This chain connects TRBV5-1 to TRBJ2-7; 8 bases fit TRBD1. The CDR3 is 15 residues long. The trim removed 4 bases at V and 2 bases at J, leaving 8 bases unmatched. Germline assignment: CDR1 SGHRS and CDR2 YFSETQ. The CDR3 sequence is CASSTGQGNTYEQYF. Incomplete CDR3 DNA: TGCGCCAGCAGCACTGGACAGGGTAATACCTACGAG.

For this clone: Read sequence stops 3 residues before the CDR3 end, and the germline J gene provides the missing end. This chain joins TRBV20-1 and TRBJ1-1; D is unclear. Trimming stripped 5 bases from V and 3 bases from J, with 4 bases between. The CDR3 has 10 amino acids. Germline V gives CDR1 DFQATT, CDR2 SNEGSKA (reference sequence). The CDR3 loop reads CSASYTEAFF. The CDR3 DNA, read in part, is TGCAGTGCTTCGTACACTGAA.